These 5 T cell receptor beta chains share one sample of origin, sequenced in a study of response to subunit inactivated influenza vaccine. From the RT-PCR reads, TCRdb called clonotypes with MiXCR, one entry per CDR3 protein. The table has more than 550,000 distinct CDR3 sequences, roughly 12% seen once. This material consisted of PBMCs from blood, taken on the day of vaccination. Source of these receptors: a man in his fifties or sixties who received an inactivated influenza vaccine.

This clonotype was picked up one time. V is TRBV5-4 and J is TRBJ1-1; D gene uncertain. Trimming took 8 bases from V and 2 from J, leaving 7 bases between them. Germline lookup yields CDR1 SGHNT and CDR2 YYREEE (reference sequence). This CDR3 has 11 amino acids. The CDR3 DNA is TGTGCCAGTCACGGTAACACTGAAGCTTTCTTT. The encoded protein is CASHGNTEAFF.

The chain links TRBV7-2 to TRBJ2-7; the D is unclear. The CDR3 consists of 15 residues. Germline values: CDR1 SGHTA, CDR2 FQGNSA. V lost 1 base, J lost 0 bases, and 10 bases lay in between. The CDR3 protein is CASSLGDAISYEQYF. CDR3 in DNA: TGTGCCAGCAGCTTAGGCGACGCAATCTCCTACGAGCAGTACTTC.

CDR3 nucleotide sequence: TGCAGTGCTTGGGGACATAGGACCTACGAGCAGTACTTC. Translation: CSAWGHRTYEQYF. This rearrangement joins TRBV20-1 to TRBJ2-7; D possibly corresponds to TRBD1 (6 bases). Trimming removed 5 bases from V and 2 bases from J, with 13 bases in between. The V gene's germline CDR1 is DFQATT and CDR2 SNEGSKA (reference sequence). The CDR3 totals 13 residues.

This chain uses TRBV12-3 or TRBV12-4 with TRBJ2-1, with 7 bases lining up with TRBD2. The CDR3 sequence is 15 residues long. V was pared by 3 bases and J by 6 bases, with 8 bases of the junction left unmatched. The CDR3 DNA sequence: TGTGCCAGCAGTTTCCGCGGGAGTGGTGCCAATGAGCAGTTCTTC. Its translation: CASSFRGSGANEQFF.

The V call is TRBV7-9, the J call TRBJ2-1; 12 bases agree with TRBD2. The CDR3 has 16 residues. Germline CDR1 is SEHNR and CDR2 is FQNEAQ (reference sequence). V lost 2 bases and J lost 7; bases outside the gene matches: 6. CDR3 region: CASSLRLTSGRNEQFF. For the CDR3, the DNA is TGTGCCAGCAGCTTAAGATTAACTAGCGGGAGGAATGAGCAGTTCTTC.